The 16 T cell receptor beta chains listed next were all sequenced from one sample in a study of control samples from healthy donors and cancer patients. Sequencing was performed with immunoSEQ multiplex PCR; in TCRdb, only in-frame clones are kept and a portion is missing. The data contain more than 95,000 clones, roughly 87% of them singletons. The sample was blood. The receptors stem from a man aged 40-49 years in good health.

This chain uses TRBV29-1 with TRBJ2-3; D might be TRBD2 (7 bases). The CDR3 sequence is 15 residues long. Germline-derived CDR1 and CDR2 are SQVTM and ANQGSEA. V was trimmed by 7 bases and J by 6 bases, leaving 23 bases between them. CDR3 coding DNA: TGCAGCGCTGGGTTCGGGGGGCGTGGCAGGGATACGCAGTATTTT. It specifies CSAGFGGRGRDTQYF.

This clone was recorded a few times. The chain links TRBV7-2 to TRBJ2-5; D remains unclear. The ends were cut back, 3 bases at V and 8 bases at J, with 13 bases in the middle. In germline, CDR1 is SGHTA, CDR2 FQGNSA. The CDR3 spans 13 residues. The CDR3: CASSFIGLFTQYF. The DNA of the CDR3 is TGTGCCAGCAGCTTTATTGGTCTTTTTACCCAGTACTTC.

This chain joins TRBV7-2 and TRBJ1-2, with D perhaps TRBD1 (5 bases). Germline CDR1 reads SGHTA; CDR2 reads FQGNSA. This CDR3 is 13 amino acids long. Trimming pared 0 bases from V and 7 bases from J, leaving 9 bases between. The chain's CDR3 is CASSLAGEVGYTF. As DNA, the CDR3 is TGTGCCAGCAGCTTAGCAGGGGAGGTTGGCTACACCTTC.

The CDR3 coding sequence is TGTGCCACCAGCAGGGGACTGGGAGGGGAGCAAGAGACCCAGTACTTC. Translated, it gives CATSRGLGGEQETQYF. The chain combines TRBV15 with TRBJ2-5; 7 nucleotides agree with TRBD2. CDR3 length: 16 residues. With 3 bases clipped from V and 2 bases from J, the junction kept 9 bases outside the gene matches. Germline V gene data show CDR1 as LNHNV and CDR2 as YYDKDF (reference sequence).

With regard to this clone: The sample has other DNA sequences that encode this CDR3 too. The chain links TRBV7-8 to TRBJ2-3, with TRBD1 matching 10 bases. Trimming cost V 6 bases and J 0 bases; bases outside gene matches: 6. The germline gives CDR1 SGHVS, CDR2 FQNEAQ. CDR3 length: 16 amino acids. In nucleotides, the CDR3 is TGTGCCAGCAGTATCCGGGACAGGGGCAGCACAGATACGCAGTATTTT. Residues: CASSIRDRGSTDTQYF.

The genes are TRBV11-3 and TRBJ1-1, with 9 bases identical to TRBD1. The CDR3 runs 16 residues. Trimming removed 4 bases from V and 6 bases from J; junction bases left unmatched: 12. Germline lookup yields CDR1 SGHNT and CDR2 YENEEA. This chain's CDR3 is CASSSRTGDVMPEAFF. In DNA, the CDR3 is TGTGCCAGCAGCTCAAGGACAGGGGATGTTATGCCTGAAGCTTTCTTT.

DNA of the CDR3: TGCGCCAGCAGCTACCGCGGGACGGATGAAAAACTGTTTTTT. Its translation is CASSYRGTDEKLFF. The chain combines TRBV5-1 with TRBJ1-4; the D gene is possibly TRBD1 (5 bases). The CDR3 contains 14 residues. CDR1 and CDR2 from the germline V gene are SGHRS and YFSETQ. Trimming pared 3 bases from V and 6 bases from J, leaving 12 bases between. The full variable domain, rest sourced from reference TRBV5-1 and TRBJ1-4, is KAGVTQTPRYLIKTRGQQVTLSCSPISGHRSVSWYQQTPGQGLQFLFEYFSETQRNKGNFPGRFSGRQFSNSRSEMNVSTLELGDSALYLCASSYRGTDEKLFFGSGTQLSVL.

The chain links TRBV4-1 to TRBJ2-7; 9 bases match TRBD1. Germline V gene data show CDR1 as MGHRA and CDR2 as YSYEKL. There are 15 residues in the CDR3. With V trimmed by 2 bases and J by 6 bases, 8 bases remained unmatched. The CDR3 region is CASSQPGQGRSEQYF. DNA of the CDR3: TGCGCCAGCAGCCAACCTGGACAGGGGAGGTCCGAGCAGTACTTC.

The table lists this clone with a count of one. For the CDR3, the DNA is TGTGCCACCAAGGGACAGGGGGCGTTCCACGAGCAGTACTTC. Amino acid sequence: CATKGQGAFHEQYF. This chain links TRBV24-1 with TRBJ2-7, with 12 bases lining up with TRBD1. J lost 5 bases, V lost 8 bases, and 6 bases had no gene match. This CDR3 comprises 14 residues. Germline V gene lookup returns CDR1 KGHDR and CDR2 SFDVKD.

The genes are TRBV7-8 and TRBJ1-1, with D unresolved. This CDR3 region has 11 residues. Per germline, CDR1 SGHVS and CDR2 FQNEAQ. Deletions cut 6 bases from V and 2 bases from J, with 4 bases between. The chain's CDR3 is CASSTNTEAFF. DNA for the CDR3: TGTGCCAGCAGTACCAACACTGAAGCTTTCTTT. Complete variable domain (other parts from reference TRBV7-8 and TRBJ1-1): GAGVSQSPRYKVAKRGQDVALRCDPISGHVSLFWYQQALGQGPEFLTYFQNEAQLDKSGLPSDRFFAERPEGSVSTLKIQRTQQEDSAVYLCASSTNTEAFFGQGTRLTVV.

The rearrangement joins TRBV11-3 to TRBJ1-3; D gene unclear. The CDR3 covers 12 residues. The V and J ends lost 1 base and 10 bases respectively, with 8 bases between them. CDR1 and CDR2 from the germline V gene are SGHNT and YENEEA. The CDR3: CASSLAPGTIYF. Here the CDR3 DNA reads TGTGCCAGCAGCTTAGCCCCTGGGACCATATATTTT.

The V and J genes are TRBV25-1 and TRBJ1-4; 10 nucleotides line up with TRBD1. V dropped 8 bases and J dropped 0; count of bases not matched to a gene: 3. CDR3 length equals 15 residues. Germline CDR1 and CDR2: MGHDK and SYGVNS. The CDR3 region has the DNA TGTGCCAGCTGCGGACAGGGGGCAACTAATGAAAAACTGTTTTTT. Protein sequence: CASCGQGATNEKLFF.

The V and J genes are TRBV5-1 and TRBJ1-2; D is uncertain. The length of the CDR3 is 13 residues. V dropped 2 bases and J dropped 3 bases, with 8 bases sitting between them. Germline CDR1 and CDR2: SGHRS and YFSETQ. CDR3 amino acids: CASSFGGYYGYTF. In DNA, the CDR3 is TGCGCCAGCAGCTTCGGCGGGTACTATGGCTACACCTTC.

This chain links TRBV5-5 with TRBJ1-6; D is unresolved. The germline V and J ends were trimmed by 0 bases and 0 bases, with 4 bases remaining between them. CDR1 is SGHKS and CDR2 is YYEKEE in the germline V gene (reference sequence). This CDR3 has 15 residues. CDR3 loop: CASSLGGSYNSPLHF. DNA for the CDR3: TGTGCCAGCAGCTTGGGGGGCTCCTATAATTCACCCCTCCACTTT. Using reference TRBV5-5 and TRBJ1-6 for the parts outside the CDR3, the full variable domain is DAGVTQSPTHLIKTRGQQVTLRCSPISGHKSVSWYQQVLGQGPQFIFQYYEKEERGRGNFPDRFSARQFPNYSSELNVNALLLGDSALYLCASSLGGSYNSPLHFGNGTRLTVT.

The rearrangement joins TRBV5-1 to TRBJ1-1; D perhaps matches TRBD1 (5 bases). Trimming took 4 bases from V and 0 from J, leaving 13 bases between them. The CDR3 is 15 residues long. Germline V CDR1 and CDR2: SGHRS, YFSETQ. This CDR3 is CASSPSGGVNTEAFF. As DNA, the CDR3 is TGCGCCAGCAGCCCATCCGGGGGGGTGAACACTGAAGCTTTCTTT.

V and J are TRBV27 and TRBJ1-2; the D is unclear. Germline V gene data show CDR1 as MNHEY and CDR2 as SMNVEV (reference sequence). This CDR3 spans 15 amino acids. Trimming removed 2 bases at V and 0 bases at J, with 10 bases between. The CDR3 nucleotides are TGTGCCAGCAGTTTAGGGCGGGGTTCTAACTATGGCTACACCTTC. The encoded protein is CASSLGRGSNYGYTF.